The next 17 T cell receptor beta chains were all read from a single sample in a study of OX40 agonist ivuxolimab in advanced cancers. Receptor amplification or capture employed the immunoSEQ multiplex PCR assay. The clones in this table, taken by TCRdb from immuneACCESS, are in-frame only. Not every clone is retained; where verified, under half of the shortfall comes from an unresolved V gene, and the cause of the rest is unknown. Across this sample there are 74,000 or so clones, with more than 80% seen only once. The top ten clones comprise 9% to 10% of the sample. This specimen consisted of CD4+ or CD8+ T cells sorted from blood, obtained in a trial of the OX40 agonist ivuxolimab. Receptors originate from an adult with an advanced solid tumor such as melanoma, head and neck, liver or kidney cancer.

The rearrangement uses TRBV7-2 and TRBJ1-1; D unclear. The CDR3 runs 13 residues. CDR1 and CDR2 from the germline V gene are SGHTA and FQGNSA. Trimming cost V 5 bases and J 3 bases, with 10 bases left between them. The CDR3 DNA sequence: TGTGCCAGCAGCCCCTCTTGGGACACTGAAGCTTTCTTT. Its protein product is CASSPSWDTEAFF.

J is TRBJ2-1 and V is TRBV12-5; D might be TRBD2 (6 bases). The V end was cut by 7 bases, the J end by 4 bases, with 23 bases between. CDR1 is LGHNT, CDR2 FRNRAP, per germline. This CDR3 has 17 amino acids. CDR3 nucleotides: TGTGCTAGTGCAATTGCCTCAGGTAGCGGAATTTACAATGAGCAGTTCTTC. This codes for CASAIASGSGIYNEQFF.

The CDR3 loop is CASRQAGVGRDIQYF. The CDR3 bases are TGCGCCAGCAGGCAAGCGGGAGTGGGTAGGGACATTCAGTACTTC. V gene TRBV5-1 combines with J gene TRBJ2-4; 8 positions agree with TRBD2. Per the germline V gene, CDR1 is SGHRS and CDR2 is YFSETQ. V lost 5 bases to trimming and J lost 8 bases; unmatched junction nucleotides: 12. The CDR3 contains 15 residues.

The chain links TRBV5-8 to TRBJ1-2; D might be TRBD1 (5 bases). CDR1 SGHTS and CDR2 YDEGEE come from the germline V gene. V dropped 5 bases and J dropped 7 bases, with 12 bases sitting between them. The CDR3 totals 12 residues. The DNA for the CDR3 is TGTGCCAGCAGGCCCCGGGGCGGTGGCTACACCTTC. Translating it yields CASRPRGGGYTF.

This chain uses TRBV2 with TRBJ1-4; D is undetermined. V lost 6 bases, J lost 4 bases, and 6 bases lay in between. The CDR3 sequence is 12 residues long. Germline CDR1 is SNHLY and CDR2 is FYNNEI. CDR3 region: CASSDLNEKLFF. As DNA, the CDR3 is TGTGCCAGCAGCGACCTTAATGAAAAACTGTTTTTT. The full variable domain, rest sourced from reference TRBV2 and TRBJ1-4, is EPEVTQTPSHQVTQMGQEVILRCVPISNHLYFYWYRQILGQKVEFLVSFYNNEISEKSEIFDDQFSVERPDGSNFTLKIRSTKLEDSAMYFCASSDLNEKLFFGSGTQLSVL.

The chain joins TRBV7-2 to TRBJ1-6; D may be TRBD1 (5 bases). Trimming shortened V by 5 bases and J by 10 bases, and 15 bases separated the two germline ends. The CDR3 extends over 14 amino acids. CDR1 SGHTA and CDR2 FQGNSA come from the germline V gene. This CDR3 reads CASSRQGQYSPLHF. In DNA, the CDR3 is TGTGCCAGCAGCCGCCAGGGCCAATACTCACCCCTCCACTTT.

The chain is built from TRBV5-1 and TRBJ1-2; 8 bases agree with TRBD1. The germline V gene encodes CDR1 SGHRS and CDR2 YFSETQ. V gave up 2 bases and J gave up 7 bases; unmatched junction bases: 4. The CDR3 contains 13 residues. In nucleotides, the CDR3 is TGCGCCAGCAGCTTCGGAGACAGGGGTGGCTACACCTTC. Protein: CASSFGDRGGYTF.

The chain's CDR3 is CASSLEATSYNEQFF. The CDR3 DNA follows: TGCGCCAGCAGCTTGGAAGCCACGTCGTACAATGAGCAGTTCTTC. The chain combines TRBV5-1 with TRBJ2-1; D remains ambiguous. Trimming took 0 bases from V and 4 from J, leaving 11 bases between them. This CDR3 contains 15 residues. Germline assignment: CDR1 SGHRS and CDR2 YFSETQ.

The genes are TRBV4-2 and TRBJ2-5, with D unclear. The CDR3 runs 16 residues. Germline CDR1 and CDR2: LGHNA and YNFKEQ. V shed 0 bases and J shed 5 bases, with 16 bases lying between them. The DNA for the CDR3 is TGTGCCAGCAGCCAAGAAGGTGCGACCGGCCTGGAGACCCAGTACTTC. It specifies CASSQEGATGLETQYF.

The CDR3: CASSEGGSGYEQYF. Here the CDR3 DNA reads TGTGCCAGCAGCGAGGGGGGTAGCGGCTACGAGCAGTACTTC. This chain uses TRBV9 with TRBJ2-7; the D call may be TRBD1 or TRBD2 (6 bases each). From germline, CDR1 is SGDLS and CDR2 YYNGEE. This CDR3 region has 14 residues. Trimming stripped 3 bases from V and 3 bases from J, with 13 bases between.

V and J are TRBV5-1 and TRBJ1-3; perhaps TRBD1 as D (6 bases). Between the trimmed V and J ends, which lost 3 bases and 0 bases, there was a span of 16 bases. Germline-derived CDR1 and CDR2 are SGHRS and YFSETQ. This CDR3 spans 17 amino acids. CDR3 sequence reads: CASSSTGRLPSGNTIYF. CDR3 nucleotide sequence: TGCGCCAGCAGCTCAACAGGGAGGCTCCCCTCTGGAAACACCATATATTTT.

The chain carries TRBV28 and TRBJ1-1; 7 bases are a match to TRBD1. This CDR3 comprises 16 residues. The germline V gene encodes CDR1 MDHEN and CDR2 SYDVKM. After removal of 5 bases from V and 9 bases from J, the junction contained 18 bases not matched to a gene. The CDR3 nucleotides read TGTGCCAGCAGTCCCCGGACAGGCGCCCAGAAGGTTCAAGCTTTCTTT. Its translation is CASSPRTGAQKVQAFF. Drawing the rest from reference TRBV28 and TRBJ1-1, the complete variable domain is DVKVTQSSRYLVKRTGEKVFLECVQDMDHENMFWYRQDPGLGLRLIYFSYDVKMKEKGDIPEGYSVSREKKERFSLILESASTNQTSMYLCASSPRTGAQKVQAFFGQGTRLTVV.

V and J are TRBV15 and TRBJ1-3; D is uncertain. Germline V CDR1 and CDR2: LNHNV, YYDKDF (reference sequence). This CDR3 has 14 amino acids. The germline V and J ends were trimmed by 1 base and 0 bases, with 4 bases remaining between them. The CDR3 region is CATSRGLSGNTIYF. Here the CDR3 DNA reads TGTGCCACCAGCAGAGGACTCTCTGGAAACACCATATATTTT. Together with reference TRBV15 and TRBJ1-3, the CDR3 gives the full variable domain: DAMVIQNPRYQVTQFGKPVTLSCSQTLNHNVMYWYQQKSSQAPKLLFHYYDKDFNNEADTPDNFQSRRPNTSFCFLDIRSPGLGDTAMYLCATSRGLSGNTIYFGEGSWLTVV.

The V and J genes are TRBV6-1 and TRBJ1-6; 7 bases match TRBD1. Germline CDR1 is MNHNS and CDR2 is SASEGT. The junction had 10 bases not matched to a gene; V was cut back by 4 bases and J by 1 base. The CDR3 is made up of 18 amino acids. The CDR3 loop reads CASSAPGRGWSYNSPLHF. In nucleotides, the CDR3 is TGTGCCAGCAGTGCCCCGGGCAGGGGGTGGTCCTATAATTCACCCCTCCACTTT.

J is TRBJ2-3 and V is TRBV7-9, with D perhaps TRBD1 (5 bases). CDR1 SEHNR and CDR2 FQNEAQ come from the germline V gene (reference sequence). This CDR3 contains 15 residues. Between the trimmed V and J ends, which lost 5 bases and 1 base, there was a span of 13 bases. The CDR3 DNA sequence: TGTGCCAGCAGCCTCCCAGGGCTGGGCACAGATACGCAGTATTTT. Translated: CASSLPGLGTDTQYF. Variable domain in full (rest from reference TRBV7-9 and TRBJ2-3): DTGVSQNPRHKITKRGQNVTFRCDPISEHNRLYWYRQTLGQGPEFLTYFQNEAQLEKSRLLSDRFSAERPKGSFSTLEIQRTEQGDSAMYLCASSLPGLGTDTQYFGPGTRLTVL.

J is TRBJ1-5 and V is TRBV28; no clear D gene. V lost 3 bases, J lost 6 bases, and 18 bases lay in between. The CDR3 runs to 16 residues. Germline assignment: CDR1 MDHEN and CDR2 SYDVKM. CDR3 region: CASSLGLLSGSQPQHF. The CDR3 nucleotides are TGTGCCAGCAGTTTGGGCCTCCTTTCGGGCAGTCAGCCCCAGCATTTT.

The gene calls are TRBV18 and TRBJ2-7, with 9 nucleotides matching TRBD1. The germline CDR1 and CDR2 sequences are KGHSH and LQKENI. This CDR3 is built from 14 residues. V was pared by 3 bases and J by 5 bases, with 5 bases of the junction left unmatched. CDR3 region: CASSPGQGAHEQYF. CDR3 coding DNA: TGTGCCAGCTCACCGGGACAGGGTGCCCACGAGCAGTACTTC.